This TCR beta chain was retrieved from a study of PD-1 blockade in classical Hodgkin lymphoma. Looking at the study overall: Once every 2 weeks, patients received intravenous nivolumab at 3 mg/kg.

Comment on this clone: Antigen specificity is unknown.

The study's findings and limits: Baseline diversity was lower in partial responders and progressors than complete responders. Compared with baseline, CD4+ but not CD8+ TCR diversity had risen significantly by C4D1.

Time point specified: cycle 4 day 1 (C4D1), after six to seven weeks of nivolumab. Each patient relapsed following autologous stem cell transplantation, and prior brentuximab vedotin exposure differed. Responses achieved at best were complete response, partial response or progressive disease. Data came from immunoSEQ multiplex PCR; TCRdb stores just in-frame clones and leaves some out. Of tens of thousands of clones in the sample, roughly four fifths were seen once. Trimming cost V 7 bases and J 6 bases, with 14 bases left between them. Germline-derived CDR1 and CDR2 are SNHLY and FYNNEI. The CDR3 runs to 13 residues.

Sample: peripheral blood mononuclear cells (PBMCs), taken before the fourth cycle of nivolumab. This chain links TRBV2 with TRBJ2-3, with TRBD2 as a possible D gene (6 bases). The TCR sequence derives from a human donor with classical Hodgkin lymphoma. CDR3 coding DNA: TGTGCCAGCAAAATTCGTCGGGAGGATACGCAGTATTTT. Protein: CASKIRREDTQYF.